Each of the 11 T cell receptor beta chains below was sequenced from the same sample in a study of blood T cell repertoires in COVID-19. TCRdb's copy holds only in-frame clones and misses some; the assay was immunoSEQ multiplex PCR. The sample shows approximately 270,000 clones, around 88% of them seen only once. Sequencing used peripheral blood. The receptors were sampled from an elderly man with acute or convalescent COVID-19.

V and J are TRBV7-2 and TRBJ2-2, with 7 bases matching TRBD1. The V gene end was trimmed by 5 bases and the J gene end by 2 bases; junction bases not matched to a gene: 8. CDR3 length equals 16 residues. Germline loops: CDR1 SGHTA, CDR2 FQGNSA. CDR3 loop: CASSTLGQTNTGELFF. Written as DNA, the CDR3 is TGTGCCAGCAGCACCTTGGGACAGACCAACACCGGGGAGCTGTTTTTT. Variable domain in full (rest from reference TRBV7-2 and TRBJ2-2): GAGVSQSPSNKVTEKGKDVELRCDPISGHTALYWYRQSLGQGLEFLIYFQGNSAPDKSGLPSDRFSAERTGGSVSTLTIQRTQQEDSAVYLCASSTLGQTNTGELFFGEGSRLTVL.

The chain carries TRBV10-3 and TRBJ1-1; 7 positions agree with TRBD1. The length of the CDR3 is 14 residues. The V and J ends lost 7 bases and 1 base, in that order; junction bases with no gene match: 6. The germline V gene has CDR1 ENHRY and CDR2 SYGVKD. As DNA, the CDR3 is TGTGCCATCAAGGGGGCAGGGGGGAACACTGAAGCTTTCTTT. This gives the protein CAIKGAGGNTEAFF.

This chain uses TRBV6-2 or TRBV6-3 with TRBJ1-5, with D possibly matching TRBD1 (6 bases). The CDR3 runs 15 residues. V lost 0 bases, J lost 1 base, and 7 bases lay in between. Germline loops: CDR1 MNHEY, CDR2 SVGEGT. The CDR3 DNA follows: TGTGCCAGCAGTTACTCTGGGGGCAGCAATCAGCCCCAGCATTTT. Translating gives CASSYSGGSNQPQHF.

This clone was seen just once. The rearrangement uses TRBV4-3 and TRBJ1-1, with TRBD1 as a possible D gene (5 bases). Per germline, CDR1 LGHNA and CDR2 YSLEER. V gave up 1 base and J gave up 9 bases, with 12 bases separating them. CDR3 length: 13 amino acids. The CDR3 protein is CASSQVLQGKAFF. The CDR3, as DNA: TGCGCCAGCAGCCAAGTTCTCCAGGGTAAAGCTTTCTTT.

The DNA for the CDR3 is TGTGCCAGCAGTTACGCGATCGATTCACCCCTCCACTTT. Amino acids: CASSYAIDSPLHF. This rearrangement joins TRBV6-6 to TRBJ1-6; D is unresolved. The CDR3 runs to 13 residues. The V end lost 2 bases, the J end lost 8 bases, and 7 bases lay between the germline ends. Germline V CDR1 and CDR2: MNHNY, SVGAGI (reference sequence).

DNA of the CDR3: TGCAGTGTTCCACAGGGACGTGAAGCTTTCTTT. The encoded protein is CSVPQGREAFF. The genes are TRBV20-1 and TRBJ1-1; a weak D match, TRBD1 (6 bases). V gave up 7 bases and J gave up 7 bases, with 13 bases separating them. Germline-derived CDR1 and CDR2 are DFQATT and SNEGSKA (reference sequence). The CDR3 length is 11 residues.

The genes are TRBV4-1 and TRBJ1-6; the match to TRBD1 covers 8 bases. CDR1 is MGHRA and CDR2 is YSYEKL in the germline V gene. This CDR3 region has 18 residues. The ends lost 0 bases at V and 1 base at J; junction bases unmatched: 5. CDR3 nucleotide sequence: TGCGCCAGCAGCCAAGACCCAGGGGGCAGGTCCTATAATTCACCCCTCCACTTT. Its translation: CASSQDPGGRSYNSPLHF.

The rearrangement uses TRBV24-1 and TRBJ2-1; possibly TRBD2 for D (5 bases). V lost 3 bases and J 6 bases, leaving 14 bases between the germline ends. Germline V CDR1 and CDR2: KGHDR, SFDVKD. CDR3 length: 15 amino acids. The CDR3 nucleotides read TGTGCCACCAGTGATCCTCGACTACCCAGCAATGAGCAGTTCTTC. Protein: CATSDPRLPSNEQFF.

CDR3 coding DNA: TGTGCCAGCAGTTCTGGAGGGCACACTGAAGCTTTCTTT. Translating it yields CASSSGGHTEAFF. The chain employs TRBV12-3 or TRBV12-4 and TRBJ1-1, with D hard to call. V lost 4 bases and J 3 bases, leaving 9 bases between the germline ends. This CDR3 has 13 amino acids.

V is TRBV9 and J is TRBJ2-3; the D gene is possibly TRBD1 (7 bases). V was shortened by 3 bases and J by 3 bases, with 17 bases between the two germline ends. This CDR3 is 16 amino acids long. Germline CDR1 and CDR2: SGDLS and YYNGEE. CDR3 loop: CASSGRGAGGTDTQYF. The CDR3 region has the DNA TGTGCCAGCAGCGGCAGGGGGGCAGGAGGAACAGATACGCAGTATTTT.

J is TRBJ1-5 and V is TRBV2, with D unresolved. CDR3 size: 13 residues. V gave up 2 bases and J gave up 7 bases, with 9 bases separating them. CDR1 and CDR2 (germline): SNHLY, FYNNEI. The CDR3 DNA is TGTGCCAGCAGTGAATCAGAAATGCAGCCCCAGCATTTT. Translation: CASSESEMQPQHF. The full variable domain, its missing parts supplied by reference TRBV2 and TRBJ1-5, is EPEVTQTPSHQVTQMGQEVILRCVPISNHLYFYWYRQILGQKVEFLVSFYNNEISEKSEIFDDQFSVERPDGSNFTLKIRSTKLEDSAMYFCASSESEMQPQHFGDGTRLSIL.